A selection of T cell receptor beta chains follows, all from one sample in a study of beta chain features in type 1 diabetes. The data were produced by immunoSEQ multiplex PCR, yet TCRdb's version contains in-frame clones alone and is incomplete. The sample contains over 700,000 clones, roughly a sixth of which appear only once. Sequencing was performed on naive CD4+ T cells from blood. The receptor set was obtained from a woman under 30 in good health. The CDR3 runs from the conserved cysteine through the conserved F or W. D genes are given only for firm matches. Part of the rows lack a size; the others show once, few, many or a class for expanded clones.

-,-,TRBV6-1,TRBJ1-2,CASRTRQVGYGYTF,TGTGCCAGCAGGACCCGACAGGTGGGCTATGGCTACACCTTC
TRBD2,few,TRBV7-9,TRBJ2-5,CASSQLRLAAQETQYF,TGTGCCAGCAGCCAGCTCAGACTAGCGGCACAAGAGACCCAGTACTTC
-,-,TRBV7-9,TRBJ2-7,CASSPTPGTGETYEQYF,TGTGCCAGCAGCCCCACCCCGGGCACAGGCGAAACCTACGAGCAGTACTTC
-,few,TRBV7-2,TRBJ2-7,CASSLSATGTYEQYF,TGTGCCAGCAGCTTAAGCGCCACAGGGACCTACGAGCAGTACTTC
-,-,TRBV7-3,TRBJ1-1,CASSYSRGEAFF,TGTGCCAGCAGCTATTCGAGGGGTGAAGCTTTCTTT
-,few,TRBV28,TRBJ1-2,CATRRPPRYGYTF,TGTGCCACCCGTCGACCGCCGCGGTATGGCTACACCTTC
-,-,TRBV28,TRBJ2-1,CASSLRGLAMDNEQFF,TGTGCCAGCAGTTTAAGAGGATTGGCAATGGACAATGAGCAGTTCTTC
-,few,TRBV7-2,TRBJ2-7,CASSLLYEQYF,TGTGCCAGCAGCTTACTTTACGAGCAGTACTTC
-,-,TRBV5-6,TRBJ2-5,CASSSDLEVTQYF,TGTGCCAGCAGCTCGGACTTAGAGGTGACCCAGTACTTC
-,-,TRBV7-2,TRBJ1-2,CASSSRYGYTF,TGTGCCAGCAGCTCACGCTATGGCTACACCTTC
-,-,TRBV6-5,TRBJ2-7,CASSYGSGNEQYF,TGTGCCAGCAGTTACGGGTCCGGCAACGAGCAGTACTTC
-,-,TRBV18,TRBJ2-1,CASSPADGSYNEQFF,TGTGCCAGCTCACCGGCAGATGGGTCCTACAATGAGCAGTTCTTC